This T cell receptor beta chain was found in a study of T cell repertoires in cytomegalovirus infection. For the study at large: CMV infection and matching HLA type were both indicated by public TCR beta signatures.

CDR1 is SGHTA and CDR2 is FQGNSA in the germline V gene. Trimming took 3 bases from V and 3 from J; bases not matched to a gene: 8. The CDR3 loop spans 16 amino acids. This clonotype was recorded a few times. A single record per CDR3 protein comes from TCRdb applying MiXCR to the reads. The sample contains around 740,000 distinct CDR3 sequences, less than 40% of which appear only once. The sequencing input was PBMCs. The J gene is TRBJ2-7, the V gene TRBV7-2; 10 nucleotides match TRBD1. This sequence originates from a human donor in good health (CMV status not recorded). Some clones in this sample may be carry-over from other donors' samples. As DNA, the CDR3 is TGTGCCAGCAGCTTGAGAGGGGGACAGGGGAACTACGAGCAGTACTTC. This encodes CASSLRGGQGNYEQYF.